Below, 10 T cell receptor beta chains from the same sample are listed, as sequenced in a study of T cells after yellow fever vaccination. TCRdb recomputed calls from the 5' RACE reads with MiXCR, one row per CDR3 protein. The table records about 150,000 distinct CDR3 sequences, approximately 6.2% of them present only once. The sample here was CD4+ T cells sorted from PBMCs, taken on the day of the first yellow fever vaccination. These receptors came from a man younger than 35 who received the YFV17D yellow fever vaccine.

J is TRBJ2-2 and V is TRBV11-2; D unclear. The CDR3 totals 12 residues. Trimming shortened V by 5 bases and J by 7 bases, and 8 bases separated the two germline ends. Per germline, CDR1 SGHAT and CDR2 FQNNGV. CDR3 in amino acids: CASSQVVGELFF. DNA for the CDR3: TGTGCCAGCAGCCAAGTGGTCGGGGAGCTGTTTTTT.

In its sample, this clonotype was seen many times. The CDR3 here is CASSLGGNNQPQHF. CDR3 nucleotide sequence: TGCGCCAGCAGCTTAGGAGGAAACAATCAGCCCCAGCATTTT. This chain joins TRBV5-1 and TRBJ1-5; no clear D gene. The germline V gene encodes CDR1 SGHRS and CDR2 YFSETQ. The ends were cut back, 2 bases at V and 3 bases at J, with 9 bases in the middle. CDR3 size: 14 residues. Combining the CDR3 with reference TRBV5-1 and TRBJ1-5 gives the whole variable domain KAGVTQTPRYLIKTRGQQVTLSCSPISGHRSVSWYQQTPGQGLQFLFEYFSETQRNKGNFPGRFSGRQFSNSRSEMNVSTLELGDSALYLCASSLGGNNQPQHFGDGTRLSIL.

For the CDR3, the DNA is TGTGCCAGCTCCCCGGGACTGATGTACGAGCAGTACTTC. Residues: CASSPGLMYEQYF. The chain joins TRBV18 to TRBJ2-7; tentative D call: TRBD2 (6 bases). The CDR3 totals 13 residues. Deletions cut 6 bases from V and 4 bases from J, with 13 bases between. The germline gives CDR1 KGHSH, CDR2 LQKENI.

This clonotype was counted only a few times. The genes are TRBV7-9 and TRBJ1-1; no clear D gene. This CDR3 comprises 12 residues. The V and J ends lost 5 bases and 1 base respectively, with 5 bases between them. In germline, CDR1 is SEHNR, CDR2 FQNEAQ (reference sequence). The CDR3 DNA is TGTGCCAGCAGCCAGAAGAACACTGAAGCTTTCTTT. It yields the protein CASSQKNTEAFF.

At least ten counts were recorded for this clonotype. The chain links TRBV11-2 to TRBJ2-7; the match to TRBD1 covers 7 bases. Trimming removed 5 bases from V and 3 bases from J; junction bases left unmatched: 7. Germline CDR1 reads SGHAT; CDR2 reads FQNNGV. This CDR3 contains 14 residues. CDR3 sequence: CASSPQTGFYEQYV. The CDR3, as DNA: TGTGCCAGCAGCCCCCAGACAGGGTTCTACGAGCAGTACGTC.

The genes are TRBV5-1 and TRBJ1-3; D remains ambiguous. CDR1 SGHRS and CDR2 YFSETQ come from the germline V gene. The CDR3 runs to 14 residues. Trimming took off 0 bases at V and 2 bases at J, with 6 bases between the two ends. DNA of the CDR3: TGCGCCAGCAGCTTGGAGAAACCTGGAAACACCATATATTTT. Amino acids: CASSLEKPGNTIYF.

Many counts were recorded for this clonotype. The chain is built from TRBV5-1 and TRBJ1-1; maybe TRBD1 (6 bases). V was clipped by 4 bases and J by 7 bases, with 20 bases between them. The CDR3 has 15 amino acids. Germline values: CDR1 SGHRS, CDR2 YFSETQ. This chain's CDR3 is CASSRGGGPSDEAFF. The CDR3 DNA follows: TGCGCCAGCAGCCGAGGGGGGGGCCCGAGTGATGAAGCTTTCTTT.

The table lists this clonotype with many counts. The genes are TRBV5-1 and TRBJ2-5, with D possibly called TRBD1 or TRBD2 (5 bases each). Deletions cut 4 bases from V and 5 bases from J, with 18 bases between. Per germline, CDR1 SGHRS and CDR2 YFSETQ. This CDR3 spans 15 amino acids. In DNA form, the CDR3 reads TGCGCCAGCAGCCCCGGGACCCAAAGCCGGGAGACCCAGTACTTC. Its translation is CASSPGTQSRETQYF.

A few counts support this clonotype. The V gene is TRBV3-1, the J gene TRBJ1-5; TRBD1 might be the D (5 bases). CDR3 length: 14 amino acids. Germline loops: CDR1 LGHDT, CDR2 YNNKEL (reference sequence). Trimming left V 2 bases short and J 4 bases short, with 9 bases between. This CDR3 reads CASSQHEGNQPQHF. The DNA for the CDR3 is TGTGCCAGCAGCCAACACGAGGGGAATCAGCCCCAGCATTTT.

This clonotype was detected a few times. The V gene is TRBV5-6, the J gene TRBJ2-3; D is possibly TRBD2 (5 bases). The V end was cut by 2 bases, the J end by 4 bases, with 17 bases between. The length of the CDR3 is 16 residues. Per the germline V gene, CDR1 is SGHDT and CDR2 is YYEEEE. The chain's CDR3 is CASSFSTRRRADTQYF. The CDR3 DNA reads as TGTGCCAGCAGCTTTTCAACCCGGAGGCGCGCAGATACGCAGTATTTT.